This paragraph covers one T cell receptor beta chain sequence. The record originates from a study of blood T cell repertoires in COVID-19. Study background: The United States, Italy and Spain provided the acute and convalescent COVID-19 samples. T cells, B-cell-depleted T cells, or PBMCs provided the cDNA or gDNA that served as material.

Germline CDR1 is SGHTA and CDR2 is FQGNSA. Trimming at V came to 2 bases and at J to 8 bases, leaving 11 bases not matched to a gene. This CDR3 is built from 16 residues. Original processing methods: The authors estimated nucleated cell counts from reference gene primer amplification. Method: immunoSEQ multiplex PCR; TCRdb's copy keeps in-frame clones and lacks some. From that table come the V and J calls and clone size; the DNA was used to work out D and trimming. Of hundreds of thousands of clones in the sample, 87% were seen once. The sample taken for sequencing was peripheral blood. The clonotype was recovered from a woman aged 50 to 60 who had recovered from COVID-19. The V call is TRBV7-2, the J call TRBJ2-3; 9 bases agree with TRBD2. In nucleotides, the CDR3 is TGTGCCAGCAGCTTACGCGCGGGGGGGACGGTGGGTACGCAGTATTTT. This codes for CASSLRAGGTVGTQYF. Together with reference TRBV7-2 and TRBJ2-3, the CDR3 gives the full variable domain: GAGVSQSPSNKVTEKGKDVELRCDPISGHTALYWYRQSLGQGLEFLIYFQGNSAPDKSGLPSDRFSAERTGGSVSTLTIQRTQQEDSAVYLCASSLRAGGTVGTQYFGPGTRLTVL.